Below, 20 T cell receptor beta chains from the same sample are listed, as sequenced in a study of T-cell reconstitution after alpha-beta-depleted transplantation in children. Construction of the TCRbeta library involved unique molecular identifiers. TCRdb independently ran MiXCR on the PCR reads; one entry per CDR3 protein. The table shows about 400,000 distinct CDR3 sequences, with over 20% occurring only once. The sequencing used PBMCs from the stem cell graft donor, collected from the stem cell graft. These receptors were taken from a human donor who donated a stem cell graft to a child with acute myeloid leukemia.

This clonotype was picked up a small number of times. The chain joins TRBV11-2 to TRBJ1-5; TRBD1 matches at 7 bases. V lost 0 bases and J lost 7; bases outside the gene matches: 3. This CDR3 is built from 14 residues. Germline assignment: CDR1 SGHAT and CDR2 FQNNGV. CDR3 protein: CASSLDRGWQPQHF. The DNA for the CDR3 is TGTGCCAGCAGCTTAGACAGGGGGTGGCAGCCCCAGCATTTT.

The genes are TRBV5-1 and TRBJ2-5; 11 positions match TRBD2. The junction had 5 bases not matched to a gene; V was cut back by 0 bases and J by 4 bases. The CDR3 has 16 amino acids. Germline CDR1 SGHRS, CDR2 YFSETQ. The CDR3 loop is CASSLELAGVGETQYF. As DNA, the CDR3 is TGCGCCAGCAGCTTGGAACTAGCGGGAGTTGGAGAGACCCAGTACTTC.

The V and J genes are TRBV12-3 or TRBV12-4 and TRBJ2-1; TRBD2 agrees at 11 bases. V lost 4 bases and J lost 6; bases outside the gene matches: 8. The CDR3 totals 16 residues. CDR3 region: CASSSPGLADINEQFF. The CDR3 bases are TGTGCCAGCAGTTCGCCGGGACTAGCGGACATCAATGAGCAGTTCTTC.

Only a few counts were recorded for this clonotype. The V gene is TRBV24-1, the J gene TRBJ2-1; D not certain. CDR1 is KGHDR, CDR2 SFDVKD, per germline. Trimming left V 5 bases short and J 0 bases short, with 7 bases between. The CDR3 has 14 amino acids. CDR3 protein: CATSGARSYNEQFF. For the CDR3, the DNA is TGTGCCACCAGTGGCGCTCGCTCCTACAATGAGCAGTTCTTC.

This clonotype was seen repeatedly, ten times or more. This sequence joins TRBV19 and TRBJ1-1, with D uncertain. V lost 5 bases and J lost 1, with 14 bases in between. CDR1 is LNHDA, CDR2 SQIVND, per germline (reference sequence). There are 15 residues in the CDR3. DNA of the CDR3: TGTGCCAGTAGTCTCCGGGGTCAGAGGAACACTGAAGCTTTCTTT. Translated: CASSLRGQRNTEAFF.

V and J are TRBV27 and TRBJ2-2; TRBD1 might be the D (6 bases). This CDR3 contains 13 residues. Trimming shortened V by 5 bases and J by 7 bases, and 11 bases separated the two germline ends. CDR1 and CDR2 (germline): MNHEY, SMNVEV (reference sequence). The CDR3 DNA is TGTGCCAGCAGTCCAGGGGCCCACGGGGAGCTGTTTTTT. Translating gives CASSPGAHGELFF.

V is TRBV24-1 and J is TRBJ2-3, with 10 bases fitting TRBD1. Trimming took 3 bases from V and 4 from J; bases not matched to a gene: 12. The CDR3 loop spans 18 amino acids. Germline-derived CDR1 and CDR2 are KGHDR and SFDVKD. CDR3: CATSDPGLIGQGADTQYF. The DNA of the CDR3 is TGTGCCACCAGTGATCCGGGCTTGATCGGACAGGGGGCAGATACGCAGTATTTT.

This clonotype was recorded many times. The genes are TRBV12-3 or TRBV12-4 and TRBJ2-1; 7 positions match TRBD2. This CDR3 is 12 amino acids long. With V trimmed by 6 bases and J by 6 bases, 2 bases remained unmatched. CDR3 in DNA: TGTGCCAGCAGGGGGAGGGCCAATGAGCAGTTCTTC. Residues: CASRGRANEQFF.

J is TRBJ2-3 and V is TRBV7-6; a weak D match, TRBD1 (6 bases). V was trimmed by 0 bases and J by 1 base, leaving 23 bases between them. This CDR3 comprises 20 residues. Per germline, CDR1 SGHVS and CDR2 FNYEAQ. This CDR3 reads CASSLARGPHATGRTDTQYF. The DNA of the CDR3 is TGTGCCAGCAGCTTAGCCAGGGGACCCCACGCAACCGGGCGCACAGATACGCAGTATTTT.

This clonotype was found many times. The chain employs TRBV4-2 and TRBJ1-5; D is perhaps TRBD1 (6 bases). The length of the CDR3 is 15 residues. Germline CDR1 LGHNA, CDR2 YNFKEQ. V was clipped by 0 bases and J by 3 bases, with 9 bases between them. The CDR3, as DNA: TGTGCCAGCAGCCAAGAAGGACAGCTCAATCAGCCCCAGCATTTT. It codes for CASSQEGQLNQPQHF.

The gene calls are TRBV12-3 or TRBV12-4 and TRBJ2-2, with D tentatively TRBD2 (6 bases). The V end was cut by 3 bases, the J end by 4 bases, with 21 bases between. This CDR3 spans 18 amino acids. This chain's CDR3 is CASSFDNFRENRTGELFF. In DNA, the CDR3 is TGTGCCAGCAGTTTCGACAATTTTCGGGAGAACCGCACCGGGGAGCTGTTTTTT.

J is TRBJ2-1 and V is TRBV4-3; 7 nucleotides line up with TRBD1. In germline, CDR1 is LGHNA, CDR2 YSLEER. The CDR3 extends over 15 amino acids. The J segment lost 10 bases and the V segment lost 0 bases, leaving 9 bases of the junction unmatched. The CDR3 sequence: CASSQDPGRGWEQFF. CDR3 in DNA: TGCGCCAGCAGCCAAGATCCTGGCAGGGGGTGGGAGCAGTTCTTC.

This clonotype showed up just a few times. The chain employs TRBV20-1 and TRBJ1-5, with TRBD1 matching over 7 bases. Germline assignment: CDR1 DFQATT and CDR2 SNEGSKA (reference sequence). The CDR3 is 15 residues long. With 2 bases clipped from V and 2 bases from J, the junction kept 6 bases outside the gene matches. The CDR3 DNA sequence: TGCAGTGCTAGACCGACTGGACAGGGCAATCAGCCCCAGCATTTT. Its translation: CSARPTGQGNQPQHF.

In its sample, this clonotype was seen many times. The CDR3 nucleotides are TGTGCCAGCAGCCTTGACAGGTTCTATGGCTACACCTTC. Translated, it gives CASSLDRFYGYTF. The V call is TRBV7-2, the J call TRBJ1-2; weak D call: TRBD1 (6 bases). The CDR3 is 13 residues long. Germline CDR1 is SGHTA and CDR2 is FQGNSA. Trimming removed 5 bases at V and 4 bases at J, with 11 bases between.

V usage is TRBV9 and J usage is TRBJ2-7; D not resolved. Trimming stripped 2 bases from V and 0 bases from J, with 9 bases between. The CDR3 covers 14 residues. Looked up from germline, CDR1 is SGDLS and CDR2 is YYNGEE. CDR3 in amino acids: CASSVDTFSYEQYF. CDR3 DNA sequence: TGTGCCAGCAGCGTCGACACTTTCTCCTACGAGCAGTACTTC.

Only one count was recorded for this clonotype. The V call is TRBV27, the J call TRBJ2-7, with 11 positions matching TRBD2. The CDR3 consists of 16 residues. From germline, CDR1 is MNHEY and CDR2 SMNVEV (reference sequence). The ends lost 4 bases at V and 6 bases at J; junction bases unmatched: 11. CDR3 nucleotides: TGTGCCAGCAGTTATAGTATAGCGGGAGGGCCAGGCGAGCAGTACTTC. This encodes CASSYSIAGGPGEQYF.

The genes are TRBV29-1 and TRBJ2-1; 11 nucleotides line up with TRBD2. The germline CDR1 and CDR2 sequences are SQVTM and ANQGSEA. With 6 bases clipped from V and 2 bases from J, the junction kept 3 bases outside the gene matches. The CDR3 runs to 14 residues. The CDR3 region is CSVQGLAAYNEQFF. For the CDR3, the DNA is TGCAGCGTCCAGGGACTAGCGGCCTACAATGAGCAGTTCTTC.

The gene calls are TRBV15 and TRBJ2-7; D gene uncertain. Germline assignment: CDR1 LNHNV and CDR2 YYDKDF (reference sequence). V lost 1 base and J lost 6, with 10 bases in between. CDR3 size: 13 residues. The DNA for the CDR3 is TGTGCCACCAGCAGAGCGGTAGATCGCGAGCAGTACTTC. Its translation is CATSRAVDREQYF.

This clonotype was detected only a few times. The chain links TRBV20-1 to TRBJ2-2, with D uncertain. CDR3 length: 12 residues. CDR1 and CDR2 from the germline V gene are DFQATT and SNEGSKA (reference sequence). Between the trimmed V and J ends, which lost 3 bases and 7 bases, there was a span of 9 bases. The CDR3 spells CSASQVFGELFF. The CDR3 DNA reads as TGCAGTGCTAGTCAGGTTTTCGGGGAGCTGTTTTTT.

Ten or more counts support this clonotype. The gene calls are TRBV20-1 and TRBJ2-1, with TRBD1 matching 8 bases. Per germline, CDR1 DFQATT and CDR2 SNEGSKA (reference sequence). This CDR3 region has 14 residues. Losses at the gene ends were 3 bases for V and 8 bases for J; bases not matched to a gene: 9. The CDR3 is CSARQDRAMDEQFF. Here the CDR3 DNA reads TGCAGTGCTAGGCAGGACAGGGCGATGGATGAGCAGTTCTTC.